The TCR beta chain described here comes from a study of blood T cells in healthy people across ages. Broader study findings: Researchers said unsorted PBMCs prevented a conclusive naive versus antigen-experienced comparison.

CDR3 length: 13 amino acids. The use of a sample-barcoded 5' primer and a J-beta primer mix characterized a second PCR of 7 to 11 cycles. TCRdb reprocessed the 5' RACE reads via MiXCR and lists one record per CDR3 protein. The table has 600,000 or so distinct CDR3 sequences, approximately 30% seen once; the top ten hold about a sixth. This clonotype was counted only a few times. The antigen is not known. One end of the junction does not line up with germline, which may come from a read error. The individuals who served as donors were healthy Caucasians living in Russia, aged about 6 to 100. The sequenced material came from blood. The rearrangement links TRBV12-3 or TRBV12-4 to TRBJ1-2; a possible D gene is TRBD1 (5 bases). The TCR was taken from a woman of 80 years or more in good health. CDR3 sequence: CANSLPQGYGYTF. For the CDR3, the DNA is TGTGCCAACAGTTTACCCCAGGGCTATGGCTACACCTTC.